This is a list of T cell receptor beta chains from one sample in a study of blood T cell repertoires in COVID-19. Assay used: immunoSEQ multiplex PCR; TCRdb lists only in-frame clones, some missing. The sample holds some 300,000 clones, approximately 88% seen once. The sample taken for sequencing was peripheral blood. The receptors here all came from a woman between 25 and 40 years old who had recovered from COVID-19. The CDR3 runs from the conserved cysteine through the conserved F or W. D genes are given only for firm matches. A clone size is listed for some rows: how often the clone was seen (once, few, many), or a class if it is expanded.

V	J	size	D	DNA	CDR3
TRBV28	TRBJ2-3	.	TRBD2	TGTGCCAGCAGCCCACTAGCGGGGGGGTTCACAGATACGCAGTATTTT	CASSPLAGGFTDTQYF
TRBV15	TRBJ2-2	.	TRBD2	TGTGCCACCAGCCCGCGGGGGGCGTTGATCACCGGGGAGCTGTTTTTT	CATSPRGALITGELFF
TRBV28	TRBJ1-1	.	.	TGTGCCAGCAGCGCTAGTGGGGGGAAAGCTTTCTTT	CASSASGGKAFF
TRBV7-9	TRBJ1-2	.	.	TGTGCCAGCAGCTCGACAAACTACTATGGCTACACCTTC	CASSSTNYYGYTF
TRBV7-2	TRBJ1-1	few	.	TGTGCCAGCAGCCCCCGTAACACTGAAGCTTTCTTT	CASSPRNTEAFF
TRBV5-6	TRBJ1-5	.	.	TGTGCCAGCAGCGTGCGGGGACGGGGGAGCAATCAGCCCCAGCATTTT	CASSVRGRGSNQPQHF
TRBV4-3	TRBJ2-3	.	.	TGCGCCAGCAGCCTTACAGGGATCCGCACAGATACGCAGTATTTT	CASSLTGIRTDTQYF
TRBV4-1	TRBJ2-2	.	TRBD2	TGCGCCAGCAGCCAAGCGGCTAGCGGGGAGTCCCCGGGGGAGCTGTTTTTT	CASSQAASGESPGELFF
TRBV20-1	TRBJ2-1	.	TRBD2	TGCAGTGCTGGTGATAGCGGGGGGTGGAGTAATGAGCAGTTCTTC	CSAGDSGGWSNEQFF
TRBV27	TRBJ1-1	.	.	TGTGCCAGCAGTTTATATGGCCCCGGCGGCTCCACTGAAGCTTTCTTT	CASSLYGPGGSTEAFF
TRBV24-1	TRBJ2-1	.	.	TGTGCCACCAGTGCCCTGGACTACTCTACCGGGACGCCGAACAATGAGCAGTTCTTC	CATSALDYSTGTPNNEQFF
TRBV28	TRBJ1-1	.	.	TGTGCCAGCAGTAGACAGAACCCACCTAACACTGAAGCTTTCTTT	CASSRQNPPNTEAFF
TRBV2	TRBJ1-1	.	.	TGTGCCAGCAGTATAACTGAAGCTTTCTTT	CASSITEAFF
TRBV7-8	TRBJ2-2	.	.	TGTGCCAGCAGCTTAGATCAGGGTGGCGGGGAGCTGTTTTTT	CASSLDQGGGELFF
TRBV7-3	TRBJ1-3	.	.	TGTGCCAGCAGCCCCCGTCCCCCAGGGTTCAGCTCTGGAAACACCATATATTTT	CASSPRPPGFSSGNTIYF
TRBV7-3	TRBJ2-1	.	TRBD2	TGTGCCAGCAGCTTAACCCGACTAGCGGGGGGTGCTGAGCAGTTCTTC	CASSLTRLAGGAEQFF
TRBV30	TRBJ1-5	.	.	TGTGCCTGGAGTTCGGGTCGCGGGGAGGCCCAGCATTTT	CAWSSGRGEAQHF
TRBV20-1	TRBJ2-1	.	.	TGCAGTGCCGCGGGCAGAGGGGAGCAGTTCTTC	CSAAGRGEQFF
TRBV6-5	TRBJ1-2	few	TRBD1	TGTGCCATCACCCCGGGACAGGGAAATCCGGGGGGCTACACCTTC	CAITPGQGNPGGYTF
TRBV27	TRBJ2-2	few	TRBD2	TGTGCCAGCAGCTACAGCGGGGACGGGAGGAACACCGGGGAGCTGTTTTTT	CASSYSGDGRNTGELFF
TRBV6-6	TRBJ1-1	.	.	TGTGCCAGCACCATAATAGGGGGAGAAACTGAAGCTTTCTTT	CASTIIGGETEAFF
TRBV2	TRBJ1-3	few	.	TGTGCCAGCAGTGTGGTCCTTGAGAACACCATATATTTT	CASSVVLENTIYF
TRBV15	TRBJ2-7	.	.	TGTGCCACCAGCAGAGGGACAAGTGCCTACGAGCAGTACTTC	CATSRGTSAYEQYF
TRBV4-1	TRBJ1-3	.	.	TGCGCCAGCAGCCAACCCGACGGGAGGGCCTCTGGAAACACCATATATTTT	CASSQPDGRASGNTIYF
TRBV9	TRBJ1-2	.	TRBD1	TGTGCCAGCACGAAGGGACAGGGAGAAGAGGGCTACACCTTC	CASTKGQGEEGYTF
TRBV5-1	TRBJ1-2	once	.	TGCGCCAGCAGCTTGTCTTACGGTCCTTATGGCTACACCTTC	CASSLSYGPYGYTF
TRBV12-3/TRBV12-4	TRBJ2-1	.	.	TGTGCCAGCACCCTTATATACAATGAGCAGTTCTTC	CASTLIYNEQFF
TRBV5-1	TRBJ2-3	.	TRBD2	TGCGCCAGCAAGGGAAGCGGGGGATCATACACAGATACGCAGTATTTT	CASKGSGGSYTDTQYF
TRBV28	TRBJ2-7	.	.	TGTGCCAGCAGTTCCGTCGAACAGCAAGTCTCCTACGAGCAGTACTTC	CASSSVEQQVSYEQYF
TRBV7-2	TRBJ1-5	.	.	TGTGCCAGCAGCTTAGACCGGAATCAGCCCCAGCATTTT	CASSLDRNQPQHF
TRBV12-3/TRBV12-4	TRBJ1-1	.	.	TGTGCCAGCAGTTTTGGACTCACTGAAGCTTTCTTT	CASSFGLTEAFF
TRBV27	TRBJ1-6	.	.	TGTGCCAGTGCGTTAAAGCTTTTCCCCTATAATTCACCCCTCCACTTT	CASALKLFPYNSPLHF
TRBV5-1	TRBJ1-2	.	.	TGCGCCAGCGCCCAGGACTCAAACTATGGCTACACCTTC	CASAQDSNYGYTF
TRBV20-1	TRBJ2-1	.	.	TGCAGTGCTAGAGTCAGCCGGGAGTTCTTC	CSARVSREFF
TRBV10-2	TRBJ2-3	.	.	TGCGCCAGCAGTCCTGGGGGCATGATTGCAGATACGCAGTATTTT	CASSPGGMIADTQYF
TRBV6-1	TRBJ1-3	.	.	TGTGCCAGCAGTGAAGGCCGGGATTCGTCCCCCACCATATATTTT	CASSEGRDSSPTIYF
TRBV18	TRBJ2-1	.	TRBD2	TGTGCCAGCTCAACACAGACTAGCGGAAACTACAATGAGCAGTTCTTC	CASSTQTSGNYNEQFF
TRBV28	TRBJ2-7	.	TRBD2	TGTGCCAGCACTACGGGGGGGAAGCAGTACTTC	CASTTGGKQYF
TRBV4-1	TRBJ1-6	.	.	TGCGCCAGCAGCCAAGTACAGGGAAATTCACCCCTCCACTTT	CASSQVQGNSPLHF
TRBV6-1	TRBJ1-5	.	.	TGTGCCAGCAGTGAAGTGCTGGCATTCGGCGGTCAGCCCCAGCATTTT	CASSEVLAFGGQPQHF
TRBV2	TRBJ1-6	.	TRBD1	TGTGCCGGTGGACAGGAGAGTAATTCACCCCTCCACTTT	CAGGQESNSPLHF
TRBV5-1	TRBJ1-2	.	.	TGCGCCAGCAGCTCGGGCGGGGCGGGCGGCTATGGCTACACCTTC	CASSSGGAGGYGYTF
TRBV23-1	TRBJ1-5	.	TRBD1	TGCGCCAGCAGTCAATCGGACAGGGGGATCGCAAACAAACAGCCCCAGCATTTT	CASSQSDRGIANKQPQHF
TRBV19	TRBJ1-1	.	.	TGTGCCAGTAGCCCTCCAGACAGGCAGAACACTGAAGCTTTCTTT	CASSPPDRQNTEAFF
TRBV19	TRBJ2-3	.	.	TGTGCCAGTAGCTTACCGGGTGGTACGCAGTATTTT	CASSLPGGTQYF
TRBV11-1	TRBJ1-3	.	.	TGTGCCAGCAGCTTTCGCTATACTGGAAACACCATATATTTT	CASSFRYTGNTIYF
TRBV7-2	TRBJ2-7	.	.	TGTGCCAGCAGCGTTCTAGCGTTTACCTCCTACGAGCAGTACTTC	CASSVLAFTSYEQYF
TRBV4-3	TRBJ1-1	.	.	TGCGCCAGCAGCCCCCTAGGAGCAGGGGAGGCTTTCTTT	CASSPLGAGEAFF
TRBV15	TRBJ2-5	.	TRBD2	TGTGCCACCAGCAGAAGAGCGGGGGGGCAAGAGACCCAGTACTTC	CATSRRAGGQETQYF
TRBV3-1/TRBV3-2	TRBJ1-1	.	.	TGTGCCAGCAGCCAAAGGGGGATGAACACTGAAGCTTTCTTT	CASSQRGMNTEAFF
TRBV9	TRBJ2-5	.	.	TGTGCCAGCAGCGTAGGTACGTCAGGGATATTAGAGACCCAGTACTTC	CASSVGTSGILETQYF
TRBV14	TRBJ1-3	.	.	TGTGCCAGCAGCCAAGGGAGACAGTATACTGGAAACACCATATATTTT	CASSQGRQYTGNTIYF
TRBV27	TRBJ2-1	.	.	TGTGCCAGCACCCCAGAAGGGCAGGGCGATTACAATGAGCAGTTCTTC	CASTPEGQGDYNEQFF
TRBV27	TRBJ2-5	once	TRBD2	TGTGCCAGCAGCCCCCACGCTAGCGGGGGCGAGACCCAGTACTTC	CASSPHASGGETQYF
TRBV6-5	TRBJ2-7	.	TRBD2	TGTGCCAGCAGTCTCCGGGGGGGTCTGGTCCACGAGCAGTACTTC	CASSLRGGLVHEQYF
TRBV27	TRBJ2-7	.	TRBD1	TGTGCCAGCAGTTCATCCTCGGGACAGGTAACCTACGAGCAGTACTTC	CASSSSSGQVTYEQYF
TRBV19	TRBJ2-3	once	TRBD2	TGTGCCAGTAGTGAGATAGCGGGGGGGCCAGATACGCAGTATTTT	CASSEIAGGPDTQYF
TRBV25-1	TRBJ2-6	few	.	TGTGCCAGCAGTGCGGGGTCTGGGGCCAACGTCCTGACTTTC	CASSAGSGANVLTF